The 13 T cell receptor beta chains presented below share a single source sample, sequenced in a study of blood T cell repertoires in COVID-19 (dated by TCRdb to between 2020 and 2021). The protocol used for the library was the immunoSEQ multiplex PCR assay. This immuneACCESS table, as held by TCRdb, lists in-frame sequences with V and J called but not all clones. Of the missing ones, under half trace to an unresolved V gene in checked studies; the others have no known cause. In all, the sample holds roughly 300,000 clones, and less than 90% of those were seen once. More than 0.8% of the sample comes from the top ten. Sequenced sample: PBMCs or T cells enriched from blood (not recorded which). The origin of the receptors is a woman in her twenties or thirties who had recovered from COVID-19.

This sequence joins TRBV30 and TRBJ1-3; D unclear. CDR1 and CDR2 from the germline V gene are GTSNPN and SVGIG (reference sequence). The CDR3 extends over 13 amino acids. V was pared by 3 bases and J by 0 bases, with 6 bases between. CDR3 sequence (DNA): TGTGCCTGGAGCGGTCTCTCTGGAAACACCATATATTTT. Its translation is CAWSGLSGNTIYF.

This sequence joins TRBV7-2 and TRBJ1-2; D remains ambiguous. The CDR3 is 13 amino acids. Germline loops: CDR1 SGHTA, CDR2 FQGNSA. V lost 2 bases, J lost 2 bases, and 6 bases lay in between. The CDR3 coding sequence is TGTGCCAGCAGCTTAATACAGAACTATGGCTACACCTTC. Protein: CASSLIQNYGYTF.

This clone has just one count. The rearrangement joins TRBV4-2 to TRBJ1-3; D is possibly TRBD1 (5 bases). Germline CDR1 is LGHNA and CDR2 is YNFKEQ. The CDR3 length is 16 residues. Between the trimmed V and J ends, which lost 4 bases and 1 base, there was a span of 14 bases. The DNA for the CDR3 is TGTGCCAGCAGCCTGAATGAGAGACAGTCTGGAAACACCATATATTTT. As protein: CASSLNERQSGNTIYF.

V is TRBV10-1 and J is TRBJ1-1; 8 bases are shared with TRBD1. This CDR3 contains 14 residues. The V gene end was trimmed by 6 bases and the J gene end by 5 bases; junction bases not matched to a gene: 8. CDR1 is WNHNN and CDR2 is SYGVQD in the germline V gene (reference sequence). CDR3 DNA: TGCGCCAGCAGCGAAGGACAGGGTGGGACTGAAGCTTTCTTT. Its protein is CASSEGQGGTEAFF.

The CDR3, as DNA: TGTGCCATCAGTTTAGACAGGGGCTACGAGCAGTACTTC. Translated, it gives CAISLDRGYEQYF. V usage is TRBV10-3 and J usage is TRBJ2-7; 8 bases are a match to TRBD1. Trimming cost V 5 bases and J 3 bases; bases outside gene matches: 3. The CDR3 is 13 residues long. Germline V lookup: CDR1 ENHRY, CDR2 SYGVKD.

This chain uses TRBV28 with TRBJ2-1; 9 bases align to TRBD1. V lost 8 bases and J lost 6; bases outside the gene matches: 8. Germline loops: CDR1 MDHEN, CDR2 SYDVKM. This CDR3 is 14 amino acids long. The CDR3, as DNA: TGTGCCAGCGGGCCGGGACAGGGAACCAATGAGCAGTTCTTC. Its protein is CASGPGQGTNEQFF.

The chain recombines TRBV5-4 with TRBJ2-7; 8 bases are shared with TRBD1. CDR3 length: 15 amino acids. From germline, CDR1 is SGHNT and CDR2 YYREEE (reference sequence). Unmatched junction bases numbered 10, after V lost 3 bases and J lost 5 bases. CDR3 region: CASSSQLDRVDEQYF. The CDR3 nucleotides are TGTGCCAGCAGCTCCCAATTGGACAGGGTGGACGAGCAGTACTTC.

The genes are TRBV10-3 and TRBJ2-5; 8 bases align to TRBD2. The ends lost 4 bases at V and 11 bases at J; junction bases unmatched: 12. Germline V lookup: CDR1 ENHRY, CDR2 SYGVKD. This CDR3 has 14 residues. The CDR3 DNA sequence: TGTGCCATCAGTGCGCCGGGGGGGAACCAAAAACAGTACTTC. Translation gives CAISAPGGNQKQYF.

The V gene is TRBV2, the J gene TRBJ1-4; TRBD1 matches 10 bases. The V gene's germline CDR1 is SNHLY and CDR2 FYNNEI. The CDR3 is made up of 17 amino acids. With V trimmed by 5 bases and J by 5 bases, 11 bases remained unmatched. The CDR3 spells CASSSNVRDRGNEKLFF. The CDR3 bases are TGTGCCAGCAGTTCGAACGTAAGGGACAGGGGCAATGAAAAACTGTTTTTT.

This rearrangement joins TRBV5-1 to TRBJ2-7; D perhaps matches TRBD1 (6 bases). Trimming removed 3 bases from V and 3 bases from J, with 13 bases in between. Germline V gene lookup returns CDR1 SGHRS and CDR2 YFSETQ. CDR3 size: 14 residues. Here the CDR3 DNA reads TGCGCCAGCAGCTCGCGGACAGAGAACTACGAGCAGTACTTC. Protein: CASSSRTENYEQYF.

This chain uses TRBV28 with TRBJ1-4; D might be TRBD1 (6 bases). CDR3 size: 15 residues. Germline CDR1 is MDHEN and CDR2 is SYDVKM. V was shortened by 5 bases and J by 0 bases, with 10 bases between the two germline ends. CDR3 bases: TGTGCCAGCAGTAGGACAGATACAACTAATGAAAAACTGTTTTTT. This codes for CASSRTDTTNEKLFF.

The chain combines TRBV6-6 with TRBJ2-1, with 8 nucleotides matching TRBD2. Germline CDR1 is MNHNY and CDR2 is SVGAGI (reference sequence). Trimming cost V 8 bases and J 7 bases; bases outside gene matches: 4. CDR3 length: 12 amino acids. The chain's CDR3 is CASVGGANEQFF. CDR3 nucleotide sequence: TGTGCCAGCGTCGGGGGGGCAAATGAGCAGTTCTTC.

The J gene is TRBJ1-2, the V gene TRBV18; D is uncertain. Germline-derived CDR1 and CDR2 are KGHSH and LQKENI. The CDR3 loop spans 13 amino acids. Trimming stripped 4 bases from V and 2 bases from J, with 8 bases between. The CDR3: CASSLPGNYGYTF. For the CDR3, the DNA is TGTGCCAGCTCACTCCCGGGGAACTATGGCTACACCTTC.